The entry below describes one T cell receptor (beta chain). The source of the sample is a study of T cell changes during pregnancy in multiple sclerosis. TCRdb's copy holds only in-frame clones and misses some; the assay was immunoSEQ multiplex PCR. The repertoire has 25,000 to 30,000 clones, 85% to 90% of them found once; the top ten carry around 0.8%. Germline V gives CDR1 LNHNV, CDR2 YYDKDF (reference sequence). This CDR3 region has 14 residues. Trimming cost V 0 bases and J 5 bases, with 11 bases left between them. The J gene is TRBJ2-7, the V gene TRBV15; D might be TRBD1 (5 bases). This clonotype was obtained from a female donor with multiple sclerosis, enrolled in a pregnancy study. This specimen was CD4+ T cells from peripheral blood mononuclear cells, taken in the second trimester of pregnancy. The CDR3 sequence is CATSRDRVFHEQYF. The CDR3 DNA reads TGTGCCACCAGCAGAGACAGGGTCTTCCACGAGCAGTACTTC.